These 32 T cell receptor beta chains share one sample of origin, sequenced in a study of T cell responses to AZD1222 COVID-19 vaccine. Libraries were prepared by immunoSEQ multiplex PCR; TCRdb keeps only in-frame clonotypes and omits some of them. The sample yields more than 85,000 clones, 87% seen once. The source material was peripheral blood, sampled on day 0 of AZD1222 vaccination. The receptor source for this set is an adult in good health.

The CDR3 is CASSAGQANEKLFF. In nucleotides, the CDR3 is TGTGCCAGTAGTGCGGGACAGGCTAATGAAAAACTGTTTTTT. This sequence joins TRBV19 and TRBJ1-4; 8 nucleotides align to TRBD1. From germline, CDR1 is LNHDA and CDR2 SQIVND (reference sequence). The CDR3 length is 14 residues. V lost 5 bases, J lost 3 bases, and 2 bases stayed unmatched.

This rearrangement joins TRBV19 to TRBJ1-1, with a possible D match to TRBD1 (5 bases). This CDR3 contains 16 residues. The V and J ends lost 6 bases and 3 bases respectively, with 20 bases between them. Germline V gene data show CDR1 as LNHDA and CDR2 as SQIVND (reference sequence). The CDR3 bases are TGTGCCAGTAGCCCCGCCCGGCCAGGGTGGCACACTGAAGCTTTCTTT. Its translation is CASSPARPGWHTEAFF.

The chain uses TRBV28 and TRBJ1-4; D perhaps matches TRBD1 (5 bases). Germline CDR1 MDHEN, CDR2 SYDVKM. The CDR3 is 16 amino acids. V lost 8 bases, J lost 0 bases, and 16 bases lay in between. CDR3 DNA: TGTGCCAGCGGACGCCCTCCGACAGCAACTAATGAAAAACTGTTTTTT. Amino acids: CASGRPPTATNEKLFF.

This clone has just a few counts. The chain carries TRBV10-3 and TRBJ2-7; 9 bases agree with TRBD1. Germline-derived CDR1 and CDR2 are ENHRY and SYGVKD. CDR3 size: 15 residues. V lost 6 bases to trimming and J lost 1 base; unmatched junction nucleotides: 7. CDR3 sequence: CAISPGQGLSYEQYF. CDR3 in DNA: TGTGCCATCAGCCCGGGACAGGGCCTTTCCTACGAGCAGTACTTC.

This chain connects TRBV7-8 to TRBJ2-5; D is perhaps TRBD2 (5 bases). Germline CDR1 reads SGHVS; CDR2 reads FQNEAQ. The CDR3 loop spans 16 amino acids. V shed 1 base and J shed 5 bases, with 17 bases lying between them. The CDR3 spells CASSLDRGRVEETQYF. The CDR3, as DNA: TGTGCCAGCAGCTTAGATCGGGGAAGGGTCGAGGAGACCCAGTACTTC. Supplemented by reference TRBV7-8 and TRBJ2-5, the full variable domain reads GAGVSQSPRYKVAKRGQDVALRCDPISGHVSLFWYQQALGQGPEFLTYFQNEAQLDKSGLPSDRFFAERPEGSVSTLKIQRTQQEDSAVYLCASSLDRGRVEETQYFGPGTRLLVL.

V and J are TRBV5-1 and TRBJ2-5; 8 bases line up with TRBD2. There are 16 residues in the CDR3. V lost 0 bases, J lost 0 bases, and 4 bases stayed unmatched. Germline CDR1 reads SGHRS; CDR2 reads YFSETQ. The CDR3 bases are TGCGCCAGCAGCTTGGGTCCAGCGGGGGACCAAGAGACCCAGTACTTC. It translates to CASSLGPAGDQETQYF.

This CDR3 reads CASSPGTGEAYEQYF. CDR3 coding DNA: TGTGCCAGCTCACCCGGGACAGGGGAGGCCTACGAGCAGTACTTC. The chain employs TRBV18 and TRBJ2-7; 10 nucleotides agree with TRBD1. The CDR3 covers 15 residues. Trimming cost V 3 bases and J 2 bases; bases outside gene matches: 4. Germline V CDR1 and CDR2: KGHSH, LQKENI.

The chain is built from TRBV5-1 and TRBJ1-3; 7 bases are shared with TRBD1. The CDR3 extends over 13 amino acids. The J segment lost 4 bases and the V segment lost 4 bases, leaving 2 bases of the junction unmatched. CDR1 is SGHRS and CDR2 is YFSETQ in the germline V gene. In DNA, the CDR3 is TGCGCCAGCAGCCCGACAGGGGGAAACACCATATATTTT. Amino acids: CASSPTGGNTIYF.

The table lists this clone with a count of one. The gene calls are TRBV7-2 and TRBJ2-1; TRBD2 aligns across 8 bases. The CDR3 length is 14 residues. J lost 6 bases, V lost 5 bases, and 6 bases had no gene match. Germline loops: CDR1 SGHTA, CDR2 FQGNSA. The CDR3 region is CASSPRGGPNEQFF. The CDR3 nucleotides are TGTGCCAGCAGCCCCCGGGGGGGCCCCAATGAGCAGTTCTTC.

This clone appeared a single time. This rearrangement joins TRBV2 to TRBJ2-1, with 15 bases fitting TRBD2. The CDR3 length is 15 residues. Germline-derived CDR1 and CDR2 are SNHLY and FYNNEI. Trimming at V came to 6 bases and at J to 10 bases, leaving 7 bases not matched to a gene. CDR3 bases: TGTGCCAGCAGCATCGGGACTAGCGGGGGGCAGGAGCAGTTCTTC. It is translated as CASSIGTSGGQEQFF.

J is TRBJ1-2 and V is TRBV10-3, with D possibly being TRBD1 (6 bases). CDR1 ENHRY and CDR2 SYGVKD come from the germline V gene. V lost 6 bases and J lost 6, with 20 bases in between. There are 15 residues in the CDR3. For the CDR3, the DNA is TGTGCCATCAGAGAGGGTATGTCGGGGGCTAATGGCTACACCTTC. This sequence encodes CAIREGMSGANGYTF.

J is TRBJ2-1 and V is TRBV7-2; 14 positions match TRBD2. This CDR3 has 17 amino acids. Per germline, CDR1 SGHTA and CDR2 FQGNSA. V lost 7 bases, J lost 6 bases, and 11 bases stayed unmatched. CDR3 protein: CASNHGLAGGASNEQFF. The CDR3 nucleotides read TGTGCCAGCAACCATGGACTAGCGGGAGGAGCCAGCAATGAGCAGTTCTTC.

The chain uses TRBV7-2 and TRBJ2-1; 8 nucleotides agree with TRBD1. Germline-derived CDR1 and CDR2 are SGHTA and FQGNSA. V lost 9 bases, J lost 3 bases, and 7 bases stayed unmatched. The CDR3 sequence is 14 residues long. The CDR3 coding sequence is TGTGCCAGTAACCGGGACAGGAGCTACAATGAGCAGTTCTTC. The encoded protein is CASNRDRSYNEQFF.

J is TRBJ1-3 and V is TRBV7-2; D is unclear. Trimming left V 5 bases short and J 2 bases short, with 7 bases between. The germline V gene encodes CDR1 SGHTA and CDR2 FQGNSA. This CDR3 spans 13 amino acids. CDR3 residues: CASSTIPGNTIYF. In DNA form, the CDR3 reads TGTGCCAGCAGCACAATCCCTGGAAACACCATATATTTT.

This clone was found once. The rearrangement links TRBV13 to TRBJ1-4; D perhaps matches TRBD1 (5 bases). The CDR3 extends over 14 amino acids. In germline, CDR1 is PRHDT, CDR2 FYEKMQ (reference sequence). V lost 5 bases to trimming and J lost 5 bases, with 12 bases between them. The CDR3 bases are TGTGCCAGCAGCCTATCGGCAGGGAATGAAAAACTGTTTTTT. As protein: CASSLSAGNEKLFF.

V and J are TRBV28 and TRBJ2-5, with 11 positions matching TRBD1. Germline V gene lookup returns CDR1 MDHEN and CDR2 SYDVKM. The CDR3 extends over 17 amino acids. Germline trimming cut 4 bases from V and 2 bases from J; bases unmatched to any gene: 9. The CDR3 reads CASSSPGTGGRQETQYF. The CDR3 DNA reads TGTGCCAGCAGTTCCCCGGGGACAGGGGGACGACAAGAGACCCAGTACTTC.

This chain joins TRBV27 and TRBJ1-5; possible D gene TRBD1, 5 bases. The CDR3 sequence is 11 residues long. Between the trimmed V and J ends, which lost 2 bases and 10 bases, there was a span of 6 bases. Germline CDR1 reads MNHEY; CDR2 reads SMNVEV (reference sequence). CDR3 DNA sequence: TGTGCCAGCAGTTTAGGGGCACCCCAGCATTTT. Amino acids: CASSLGAPQHF.

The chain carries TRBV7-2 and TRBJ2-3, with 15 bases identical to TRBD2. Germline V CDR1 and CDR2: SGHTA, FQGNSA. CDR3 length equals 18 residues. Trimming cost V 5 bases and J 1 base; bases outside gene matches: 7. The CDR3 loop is CASSRTSGGERGTDTQYF. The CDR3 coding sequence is TGTGCCAGCAGCCGGACTAGCGGGGGGGAGAGGGGCACAGATACGCAGTATTTT.

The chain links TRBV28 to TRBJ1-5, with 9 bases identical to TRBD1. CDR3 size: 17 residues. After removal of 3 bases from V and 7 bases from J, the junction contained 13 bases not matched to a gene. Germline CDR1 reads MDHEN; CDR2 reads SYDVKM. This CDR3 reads CASSFGTGKGTGQPQHF. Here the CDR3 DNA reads TGTGCCAGCAGTTTCGGGACAGGGAAGGGGACGGGGCAGCCCCAGCATTTT.

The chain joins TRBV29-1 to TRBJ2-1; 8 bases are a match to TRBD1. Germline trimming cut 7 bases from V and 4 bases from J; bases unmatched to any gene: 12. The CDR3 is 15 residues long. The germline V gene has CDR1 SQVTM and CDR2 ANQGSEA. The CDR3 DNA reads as TGCAGCGCCGCTTCTGGACAGGGTTCGTACAATGAGCAGTTCTTC. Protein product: CSAASGQGSYNEQFF.

Written as DNA, the CDR3 is TGTGCCAGCAGCATCACAGGGATGGGTTTCAACACTGAAGCTTTCTTT. This codes for CASSITGMGFNTEAFF. The J gene is TRBJ1-1, the V gene TRBV28; D possibly corresponds to TRBD1 (6 bases). CDR1 MDHEN and CDR2 SYDVKM come from the germline V gene. V lost 6 bases and J lost 2, with 19 bases in between. The CDR3 spans 16 residues.

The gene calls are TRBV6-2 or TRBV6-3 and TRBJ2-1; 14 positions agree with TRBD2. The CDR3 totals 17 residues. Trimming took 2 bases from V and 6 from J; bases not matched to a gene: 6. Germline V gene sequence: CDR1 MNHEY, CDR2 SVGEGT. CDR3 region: CASSYNPGLAGANEQFF. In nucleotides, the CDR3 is TGTGCCAGCAGTTACAATCCGGGACTAGCGGGAGCCAATGAGCAGTTCTTC.

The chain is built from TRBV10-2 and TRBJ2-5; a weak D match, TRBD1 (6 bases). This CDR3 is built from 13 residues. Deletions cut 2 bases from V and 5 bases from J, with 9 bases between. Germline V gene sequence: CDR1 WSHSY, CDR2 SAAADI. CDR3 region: CASSEGQWETQYF. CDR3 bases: TGCGCCAGCAGTGAGGGACAGTGGGAGACCCAGTACTTC.

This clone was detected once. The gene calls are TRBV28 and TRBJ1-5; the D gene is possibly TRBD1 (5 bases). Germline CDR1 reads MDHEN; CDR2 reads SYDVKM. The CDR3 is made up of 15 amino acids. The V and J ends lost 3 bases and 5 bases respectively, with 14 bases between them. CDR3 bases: TGTGCCAGCAGTTTTGTGGGGGTTGGCGATCAGCCCCAGCATTTT. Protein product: CASSFVGVGDQPQHF. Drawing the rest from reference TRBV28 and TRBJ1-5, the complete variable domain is DVKVTQSSRYLVKRTGEKVFLECVQDMDHENMFWYRQDPGLGLRLIYFSYDVKMKEKGDIPEGYSVSREKKERFSLILESASTNQTSMYLCASSFVGVGDQPQHFGDGTRLSIL.

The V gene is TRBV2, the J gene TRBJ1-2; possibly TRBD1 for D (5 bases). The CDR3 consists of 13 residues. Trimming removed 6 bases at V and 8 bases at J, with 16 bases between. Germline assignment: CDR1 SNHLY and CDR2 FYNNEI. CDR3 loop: CASRGETSGGYTF. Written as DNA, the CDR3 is TGTGCCAGCAGAGGGGAGACAAGCGGAGGCTACACCTTC.

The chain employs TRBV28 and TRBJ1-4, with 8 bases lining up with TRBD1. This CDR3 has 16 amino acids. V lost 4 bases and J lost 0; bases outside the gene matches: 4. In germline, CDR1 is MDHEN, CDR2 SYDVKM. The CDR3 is CASSSPRGPTNEKLFF. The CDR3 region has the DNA TGTGCCAGCAGTTCTCCCAGGGGGCCAACTAATGAAAAACTGTTTTTT.

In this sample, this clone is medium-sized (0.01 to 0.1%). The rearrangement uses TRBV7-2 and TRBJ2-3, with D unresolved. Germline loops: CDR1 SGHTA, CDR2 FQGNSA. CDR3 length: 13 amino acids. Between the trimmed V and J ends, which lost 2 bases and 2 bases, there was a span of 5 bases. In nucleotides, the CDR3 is TGTGCCAGCAGCTTACAGGTCACAGATACGCAGTATTTT. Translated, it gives CASSLQVTDTQYF.

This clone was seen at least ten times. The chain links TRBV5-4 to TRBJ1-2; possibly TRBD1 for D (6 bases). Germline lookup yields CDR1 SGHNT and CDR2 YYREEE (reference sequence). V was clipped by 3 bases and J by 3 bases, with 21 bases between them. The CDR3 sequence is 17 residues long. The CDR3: CASSSQRGRGSHYGYTF. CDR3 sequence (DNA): TGTGCCAGCAGCTCCCAACGGGGGAGGGGGTCTCACTATGGCTACACCTTC.

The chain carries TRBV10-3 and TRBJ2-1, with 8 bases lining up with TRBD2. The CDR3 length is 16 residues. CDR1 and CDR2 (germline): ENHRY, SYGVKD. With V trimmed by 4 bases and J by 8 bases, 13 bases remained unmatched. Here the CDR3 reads CAISGPAGAVGDEQFF. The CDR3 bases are TGTGCCATCAGTGGGCCAGCGGGGGCCGTAGGGGATGAGCAGTTCTTC.

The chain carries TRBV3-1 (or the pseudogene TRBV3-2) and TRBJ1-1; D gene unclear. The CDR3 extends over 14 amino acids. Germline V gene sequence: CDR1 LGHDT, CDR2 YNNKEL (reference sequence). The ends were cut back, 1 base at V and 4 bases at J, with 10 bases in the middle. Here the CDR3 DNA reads TGTGCCAGCAGCCAAGTTCCCAGGCGCACTGAAGCTTTCTTT. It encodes CASSQVPRRTEAFF.

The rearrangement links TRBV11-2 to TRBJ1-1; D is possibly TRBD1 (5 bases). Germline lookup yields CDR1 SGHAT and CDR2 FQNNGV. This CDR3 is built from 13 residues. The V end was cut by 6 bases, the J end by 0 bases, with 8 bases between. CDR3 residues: CASRNRLNTEAFF. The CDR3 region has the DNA TGTGCCAGCAGGAACAGGCTGAACACTGAAGCTTTCTTT.

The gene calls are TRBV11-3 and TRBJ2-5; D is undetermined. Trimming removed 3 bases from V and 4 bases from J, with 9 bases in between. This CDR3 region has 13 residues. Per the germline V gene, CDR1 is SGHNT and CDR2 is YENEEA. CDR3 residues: CASSLRRGETQYF. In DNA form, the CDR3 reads TGTGCCAGCAGCTTGAGGCGAGGAGAGACCCAGTACTTC. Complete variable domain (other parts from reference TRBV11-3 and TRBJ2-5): EAGVVQSPRYKIIEKKQPVAFWCNPISGHNTLYWYLQNLGQGPELLIRYENEEAVDDSQLPKDRFSAERLKGVDSTLKIQPAELGDSAVYLCASSLRRGETQYFGPGTRLLVL.